This T cell receptor (beta chain) was sequenced during a study of T-cell memory formation after mild COVID-19. Across the study: Most TCR clusters belonged to a single donor.

As concerns this clonotype: As yet, its antigen is unknown.

UMIs and sample barcodes were carried by the TCR alpha and TCR beta cDNA libraries that 5'RACE produced using constant-segment primers. One entry per CDR3 protein, called by TCRdb with MiXCR from the 5' RACE reads. The sample yields hundreds of thousands of distinct CDR3 sequences, more than 15% seen once. General study findings and limits: Clones shrinking from day 15 to 85 showed even CD4/CD8 mixes; later expanders tilted CD4+.

Specimen: PBMCs or a T cell subset sorted from them (not recorded which). This receptor was obtained from a man aged 18 to 30 who had mild COVID-19 (a few samples of this study predate the infection). Cell type and time point are not known.

DNA of the CDR3: TGTGCCAGCAGAGCTCCTAGGGGCAATAGATCACCCCTCCACTTT. It specifies CASRAPRGNRSPLHF. J is TRBJ1-6 and V is TRBV12-3 or TRBV12-4; D is perhaps TRBD1 (5 bases). The CDR3 sequence is 15 residues long. V was clipped by 6 bases and J by 10 bases, with 19 bases between them.